The clone carrying this TCR beta chain has just one count. The entry originates in a study of T cell changes during pregnancy in multiple sclerosis. TCRdb's copy holds only in-frame clones and misses some; the assay was immunoSEQ multiplex PCR. Of roughly 62,000 clones in the sample, approximately 90% were seen once. This clonotype was sampled from a female donor with multiple sclerosis, enrolled in a pregnancy study. The specimen was peripheral blood, collected in the first trimester of pregnancy.

The CDR3 reads CASSYSGQGYQHF. Written as DNA, the CDR3 is TGTGCCAGCAGTTACTCGGGACAGGGATATCAGCATTTT. This chain connects TRBV6-5 to TRBJ1-5; 9 nucleotides match TRBD1. Germline loops: CDR1 MNHEY, CDR2 SVGAGI. The CDR3 length is 13 residues. The junction had 4 bases not matched to a gene; V was cut back by 0 bases and J by 13 bases.